The rows below give T cell receptor beta chains drawn from one sample of a study of patients and donors after allogeneic stem cell transplantation. TCRdb ran MiXCR on the RT-PCR reads and lists one entry per CDR3 protein. Of about 400,000 distinct CDR3 sequences in the sample, under 20% were seen once. Input material: blood, either unsorted or a sorted T cell fraction (not recorded which). These receptor sequences come from a human donor who was either an allogeneic HSCT recipient or a stem cell or donor lymphocyte infusion donor (not recorded which). It is not recorded whose cells these are; they may come from a transplant donor. CDR3s include the opening cysteine and the closing phenylalanine or tryptophan. The order of the fields is V gene, D gene, clone size, J gene, CDR3 DNA, CDR3 protein. D genes are given only for firm matches. Clone size is not always given. Where it is, it says once, few, many or a class for expanded clones.

V: TRBV7-2; D: TRBD2; size: .; J: TRBJ2-5; DNA: TGTGCCAGCAGCTGGCGGACTAGCGGGGAGGTGACCCAGTACTTC; CDR3: CASSWRTSGEVTQYF
V: TRBV10-3; D: .; size: .; J: TRBJ1-2; DNA: TGTGCCATCAGTCGGACAGAGAACTATGGCTACACCTTC; CDR3: CAISRTENYGYTF
V: TRBV10-3; D: .; size: few; J: TRBJ1-5; DNA: TGTGCCATCAGTAGGTCGGGGTATAGCAATCAGCCCCAGCATTTT; CDR3: CAISRSGYSNQPQHF
V: TRBV7-2; D: TRBD1; size: .; J: TRBJ2-1; DNA: TGTGCCAGCAGCGTACACTCGGGACAGCGTTACAATGAGCAGTTCTTC; CDR3: CASSVHSGQRYNEQFF
V: TRBV10-3; D: .; size: .; J: TRBJ1-5; DNA: TGTGCCATCAGTGAGTCTGGAGGCCCAAGACAGCCCCAGCATTTT; CDR3: CAISESGGPRQPQHF
V: TRBV6-1; D: .; size: .; J: TRBJ1-1; DNA: TGTGCCAGCAGAGACCTTGGGGGGGTGCGGACTGAAGCTTTCTTT; CDR3: CASRDLGGVRTEAFF
V: TRBV12-3/TRBV12-4; D: .; size: few; J: TRBJ1-2; DNA: TGTGCCAGCAGCCTGGGGGGGGGACGATATGGCTACACCTTC; CDR3: CASSLGGGRYGYTF
V: TRBV3-1; D: TRBD2; size: .; J: TRBJ2-2; DNA: TGTGCCAGCAGCCAACTTACTAGCGTGGGCACCGGGGAGCTGTTTTTT; CDR3: CASSQLTSVGTGELFF
V: TRBV5-6; D: TRBD1; size: many; J: TRBJ2-7; DNA: TGTGCCAGCAGCTCACCGGGACAGGGGTCTGCGCAGTACTTC; CDR3: CASSSPGQGSAQYF
V: TRBV7-7; D: .; size: .; J: TRBJ2-5; DNA: TGTGCTAGCAGCCCCATTGGGGGCCCGATAGAGACCCAGTACTTC; CDR3: CASSPIGGPIETQYF
V: TRBV24-1; D: .; size: .; J: TRBJ1-3; DNA: TGTGCCACCAGTGACCCGTACGCTGGAAACACCATATATTTT; CDR3: CATSDPYAGNTIYF
V: TRBV20-1; D: TRBD2; size: .; J: TRBJ2-5; DNA: TGCAGTGCCACTAGCGGGAGGGCCCTCTGGGAGACCCAGTACTTC; CDR3: CSATSGRALWETQYF
V: TRBV7-9; D: .; size: many; J: TRBJ2-5; DNA: TGTGCCAGCAGCTTATTAACGGAGACCCAGTACTTC; CDR3: CASSLLTETQYF
V: TRBV12-5; D: .; size: .; J: TRBJ2-1; DNA: TGTGCTAGTGGTTTGGTACTAGGCCTACGCAATGAGCAGTTCTTC; CDR3: CASGLVLGLRNEQFF
V: TRBV5-1; D: .; size: .; J: TRBJ1-6; DNA: TGCGCCAGCAGCTTGGAAGCAGGGGCGGGGTCACCCCTCCACTTT; CDR3: CASSLEAGAGSPLHF
V: TRBV4-3; D: .; size: .; J: TRBJ1-1; DNA: TGCGCCAGCAGCCAAGTAAGAGACAGACGACCGGGCACTGAAGCTTTCTTT; CDR3: CASSQVRDRRPGTEAFF
V: TRBV18; D: TRBD2; size: many; J: TRBJ2-3; DNA: TGTGCCAGCTCACCGCAACGGCGGGGGGCCGTAGATACGCAGTATTTT; CDR3: CASSPQRRGAVDTQYF
V: TRBV24-1; D: .; size: few; J: TRBJ2-5; DNA: TGTGCCACCAGTGATCTTACGGGAGAGACCCAGTACTTC; CDR3: CATSDLTGETQYF
V: TRBV6-1; D: .; size: few; J: TRBJ2-3; DNA: TGTGCCAGCAGTGTCCCTGGGACGGGGGCCGTCACAGATACGCAGTATTTT; CDR3: CASSVPGTGAVTDTQYF
V: TRBV19; D: .; size: .; J: TRBJ1-2; DNA: TGTGCCACCTCATGGACAGCACACTATGGCTACACCTTC; CDR3: CATSWTAHYGYTF
V: TRBV12-5; D: TRBD1; size: .; J: TRBJ1-1; DNA: TGTGCTAGTGGTTTGACACCGTTAAGGACAGGCCGGATGAACACTGAAGCTTTCTTT; CDR3: CASGLTPLRTGRMNTEAFF
V: TRBV3-1; D: .; size: .; J: TRBJ1-6; DNA: TGTGCCAGCAGCCAACCGGGCGGTGGATCACCCCTCCACTTT; CDR3: CASSQPGGGSPLHF
V: TRBV7-2; D: .; size: few; J: TRBJ2-7; DNA: TGTGCCAGCAGCTTAGAGCCCACGGGAGCCCCCTACGAGCAGTACTTC; CDR3: CASSLEPTGAPYEQYF
V: TRBV7-6; D: TRBD2; size: many; J: TRBJ2-7; DNA: TGTGCCAGCAGCTCGGGAGGGGACAACTCCTACGAGCAGTACTTC; CDR3: CASSSGGDNSYEQYF
V: TRBV4-3; D: .; size: .; J: TRBJ1-1; DNA: TGCGCCAGCAGCCTCGGGCCTAAAGGCCGGGATACTGAAGCTTTCTTT; CDR3: CASSLGPKGRDTEAFF
V: TRBV10-3; D: .; size: .; J: TRBJ2-1; DNA: TGTGCCATCAGGGAGCCCCCCTATGACAATGAGCAGTTCTTC; CDR3: CAIREPPYDNEQFF
V: TRBV2; D: TRBD1; size: .; J: TRBJ1-6; DNA: TGTGCCAGCAGTGCCGGGACAGCTTATAATTCACCCCTCCACTTT; CDR3: CASSAGTAYNSPLHF
V: TRBV7-9; D: .; size: many; J: TRBJ2-5; DNA: TGTGCCAGCAGCGTCGGAGTCCAAGAGACCCAGTACTTC; CDR3: CASSVGVQETQYF
V: TRBV4-1; D: TRBD2; size: few; J: TRBJ2-2; DNA: TGCGCCAGCAGACCACTAGCGGGGGGGCCTTGGACCGGGGAGCTGTTTTTT; CDR3: CASRPLAGGPWTGELFF
V: TRBV12-3/TRBV12-4; D: TRBD1; size: many; J: TRBJ2-2; DNA: TGTGCCAGCGGACAGGGTATCACCGGGGAGCTGTTTTTT; CDR3: CASGQGITGELFF
V: TRBV5-1; D: .; size: few; J: TRBJ2-1; DNA: TGCGCCAGCAGCTTGGAGGGACAACTAACGGGTGAGCAGTTCTTC; CDR3: CASSLEGQLTGEQFF
V: TRBV5-1; D: TRBD1; size: .; J: TRBJ2-3; DNA: TGCGCCAGCAGCCTCGACAGGGTTTTGAGTAGGCACACAGATACGCAGTATTTT; CDR3: CASSLDRVLSRHTDTQYF
V: TRBV7-9; D: .; size: few; J: TRBJ2-2; DNA: TGTGCCAGCACTGCCGGTGTCAACACCGGGGAGCTGTTTTTT; CDR3: CASTAGVNTGELFF
V: TRBV12-3/TRBV12-4; D: .; size: few; J: TRBJ2-1; DNA: TGTGCCAGCAGTTTAGTGTTCGGGAACAATGAGCAGTTCTTC; CDR3: CASSLVFGNNEQFF
V: TRBV4-1; D: .; size: .; J: TRBJ2-7; DNA: TGCGCCAGCAGCTCCCGGGACGGTGCCTACGAGCAGTACTTC; CDR3: CASSSRDGAYEQYF
V: TRBV27; D: .; size: .; J: TRBJ2-2; DNA: TGTGCCACCTCGGTGAGAGGGGCCACCGGGGAGCTGTTTTTT; CDR3: CATSVRGATGELFF
V: TRBV11-3; D: .; size: .; J: TRBJ2-3; DNA: TGTGCCAGCAGCAACCTGCCGGGCCCAGCCACAGATACGCAGTATTTT; CDR3: CASSNLPGPATDTQYF
V: TRBV12-3/TRBV12-4; D: .; size: .; J: TRBJ1-2; DNA: TGTGCCAGCAGCCCCGACCCAGGGGATGGCTACACCTTC; CDR3: CASSPDPGDGYTF
V: TRBV7-9; D: .; size: few; J: TRBJ2-3; DNA: TGTGCCAGCAGCCCCCAAGCTGATACGCAGTATTTT; CDR3: CASSPQADTQYF
V: TRBV20-1; D: TRBD1; size: .; J: TRBJ2-5; DNA: TGCAGTGCTAGCCAACAGGGGCGAGAGACCCAGTACTTC; CDR3: CSASQQGRETQYF
V: TRBV20-1; D: TRBD1; size: few; J: TRBJ1-1; DNA: TGCAGTGCCCTCAGGGGGGGGAAGGCTGAAGCTTTCTTT; CDR3: CSALRGGKAEAFF
V: TRBV5-1; D: .; size: .; J: TRBJ1-2; DNA: TGCGCCAGCAGCTTGGCCATGACAGCTAACTATGGCTACACCTTC; CDR3: CASSLAMTANYGYTF
V: TRBV3-1; D: TRBD2; size: .; J: TRBJ2-7; DNA: TGTGCCAGCAGCCCGACTTTAGCGGGTGGGGGCGAGCAGTACTTC; CDR3: CASSPTLAGGGEQYF
V: TRBV20-1; D: TRBD1; size: .; J: TRBJ1-6; DNA: TGCAGTGCCCCGGGACAGGGACCTAATTCACCCCTCCACTTT; CDR3: CSAPGQGPNSPLHF
V: TRBV11-3; D: TRBD1; size: few; J: TRBJ2-4; DNA: TGTGCCAGCGAACCTCTCAGGGGACAGGGCATTCAGTACTTC; CDR3: CASEPLRGQGIQYF